The T cell receptor (beta chain) described here comes from a study of blood T cells in healthy people across ages. Overall study findings and caveats: Long-lived donors carried more naive CD4+ cells and greater diversity than aged donors. Older individuals had lower TCR beta diversity per million T cells (the decline was roughly linear).

CDR3 length equals 16 residues. Germline V lookup: CDR1 SGHDN, CDR2 FVKESK. The V end lost 5 bases, the J end lost 1 base, and 15 bases lay between the germline ends. This clonotype was seen a handful of times. Its cognate antigen is unknown. The second PCR ran about 6 to 12 cycles with a sample-barcoded 5' primer and J-beta primers. Every cDNA molecule bore a tag from a template-switch adaptor containing 12 random nucleotides. Every sample gave at least 3 million paired-end reads containing CDR3. TCRdb reprocessed the 5' RACE reads via MiXCR and lists one record per CDR3 protein. The sample contains 650,000 to 1,000,000 distinct CDR3 sequences, approximately 35% of which appear only once.

The sequenced sample was blood. The clonotype was recovered from a man aged 18 to 29 in good health. This sequence joins TRBV14 and TRBJ2-1, with D possibly matching TRBD2 (6 bases). The CDR3 nucleotides read TGTGCCAGCAGCGCCCTCGACGGGGGATCCTACAATGAGCAGTTCTTC. Its translation: CASSALDGGSYNEQFF.